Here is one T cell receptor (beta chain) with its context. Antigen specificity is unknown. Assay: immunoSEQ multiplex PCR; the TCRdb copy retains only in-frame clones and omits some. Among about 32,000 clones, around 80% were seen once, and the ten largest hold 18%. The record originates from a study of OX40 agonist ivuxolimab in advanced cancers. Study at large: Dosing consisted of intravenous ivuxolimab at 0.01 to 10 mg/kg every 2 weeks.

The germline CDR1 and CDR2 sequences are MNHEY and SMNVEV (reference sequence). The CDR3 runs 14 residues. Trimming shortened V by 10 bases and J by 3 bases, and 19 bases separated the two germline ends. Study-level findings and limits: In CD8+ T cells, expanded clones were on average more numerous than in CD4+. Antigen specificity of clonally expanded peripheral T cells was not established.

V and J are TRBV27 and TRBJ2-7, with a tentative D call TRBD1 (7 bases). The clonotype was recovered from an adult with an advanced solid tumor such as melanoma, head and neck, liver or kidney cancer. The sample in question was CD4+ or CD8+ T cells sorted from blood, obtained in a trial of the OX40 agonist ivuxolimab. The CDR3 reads CATRGAGGVYEQYF. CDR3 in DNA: TGTGCCACCAGGGGGGCAGGCGGGGTCTACGAGCAGTACTTC.